In its sample, the clone carrying this T cell receptor beta chain was seen a few times. The antigen remains undetermined. Genes and germline come from the mouse. Read sequence stops 4 residues before the CDR3 end, and the germline J gene provides the missing end. V was pared by 4 bases and J by 2 bases, with 8 bases between. The CDR3 has 13 amino acids. CDR1 is NNHNN and CDR2 is SYGAGS in the germline V gene (reference sequence). RNA was isolated and reverse transcribed to cDNA, the sequencing template. This table comes from immunoSEQ multiplex PCR, and its TCRdb copy is limited to in-frame clones, with some not included. The sample lists some 110,000 clones, none appearing once, the ten largest making up 20%. This sample is drawn from a study of CD8+ T cells in alopecia areata. Study overall: Transfer of skin from roughly 6-12-month-old C3H/HeJ graft donors with spontaneous alopecia was made to roughly 6-11-week-old female C3H/HeJ mice. General study results and limits: Patients shared TCRs less clearly than mice did, possibly for HLA-related reasons.

This rearrangement joins TRBV13-2 to TRBJ2-5; a possible D gene is TRBD2 (6 bases). Sequencing was performed on lesional skin. The TCR originated in a C3H/HeJ mouse with alopecia areata. The MHC haplotype of the strain is H2-k. CDR3 residues: CASGSGVQDTQYF. The sequenced part of the CDR3 DNA is TGTGCCAGCGGTTCTGGGGTCCAAGAC.